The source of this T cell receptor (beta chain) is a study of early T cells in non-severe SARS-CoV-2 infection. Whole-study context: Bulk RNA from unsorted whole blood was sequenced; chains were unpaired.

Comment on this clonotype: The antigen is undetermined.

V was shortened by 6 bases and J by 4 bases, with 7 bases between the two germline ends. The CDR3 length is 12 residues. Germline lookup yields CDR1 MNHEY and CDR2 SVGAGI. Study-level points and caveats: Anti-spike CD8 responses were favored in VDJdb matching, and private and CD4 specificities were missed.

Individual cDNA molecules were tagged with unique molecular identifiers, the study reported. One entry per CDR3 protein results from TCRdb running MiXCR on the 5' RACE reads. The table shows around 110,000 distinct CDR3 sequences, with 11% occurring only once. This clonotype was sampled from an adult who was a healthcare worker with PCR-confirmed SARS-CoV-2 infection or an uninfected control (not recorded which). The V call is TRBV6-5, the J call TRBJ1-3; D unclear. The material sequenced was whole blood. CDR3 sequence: CASRDRGNTIYF. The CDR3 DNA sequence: TGTGCCAGCAGGGACCGCGGAAACACCATATATTTT.